This T cell receptor beta chain originates from a study of OX40 agonist ivuxolimab in advanced cancers. On the study more broadly: Participants could have had prior anti-PD-1, anti-PD-L1 or anti-CTLA-4 therapy, and approximately 40% had some.

Details on this clone: Its cognate antigen is unknown.

Profiling relied on immunoSEQ multiplex PCR, and the TCRdb table lists in-frame clones only, not all of them. The table has approximately 90,000 clones, 90% to 95% seen once. General study findings and limits: The mean number of expanded clones was higher in CD8+ T cells than in CD4+.

Germline CDR1 is GTSNPN and CDR2 is SVGIG (reference sequence). The CDR3 sequence is 20 residues long. The ends were cut back, 2 bases at V and 1 base at J, with 27 bases in the middle. The chain employs TRBV30 and TRBJ2-1, with D possibly being TRBD2 (5 bases). This receptor was taken from an adult with an advanced solid tumor such as melanoma, head and neck, liver or kidney cancer. This sample comprised CD4+ or CD8+ T cells sorted from blood, obtained in a trial of the OX40 agonist ivuxolimab. Here the CDR3 reads CAWSSLGLANGRGSYNEQFF. In DNA form, the CDR3 reads TGTGCCTGGAGTTCCCTAGGTCTAGCCAATGGGAGAGGGTCCTACAATGAGCAGTTCTTC.